The 9 T cell receptor beta chains reported below all come from one sample, sequenced in a study of blood T cells in healthy people across ages. With a J-beta primer mix and a sample-barcoded 5' primer, a second PCR ran 7 to 11 cycles. MiXCR was run by TCRdb on the 5' RACE reads, yielding one entry per CDR3 protein. Here the sample spans around 1,600,000 distinct CDR3 sequences, under 55% being singletons. The sequenced sample consisted of blood. These receptor sequences come from a woman aged 18-29 years in good health.

This chain uses TRBV20-1 with TRBJ2-5; D tentatively reads TRBD1 or TRBD2 (5 bases each). The J call may be mistaken, given a closer DNA end match to TRBJ2-7. Germline V gene sequence: CDR1 DFQATT, CDR2 SNEGSKA (reference sequence). The CDR3 length is 14 residues. Here the CDR3 DNA reads TGCAGTTCTGGTTATAGGGGACGGTACTACGAGCAGTACTTC. This translates into CSSGYRGRYYEQYF.

There are many counts of this clonotype. V is TRBV10-3 and J is TRBJ2-1; no firm D call. The V gene's germline CDR1 is ENHRY and CDR2 SYGVKD. The V end was cut by 8 bases, the J end by 7 bases, with 9 bases between. The CDR3 consists of 11 residues. The CDR3 DNA is TGTGCCATCGGAGCAGCGAATGAGCAGTTCTTC. Its translation is CAIGAANEQFF.

In this sample, this clonotype turned up a few times. V is TRBV7-8 and J is TRBJ2-7; D is unclear. Germline V CDR1 and CDR2: SGHVS, FQNEAQ. V was shortened by 3 bases and J by 0 bases, with 15 bases between the two germline ends. This CDR3 has 16 residues. The CDR3 DNA sequence: TGTGCCAGCAGCTTGCGTTCCGGTAGGGTCTCCTACGAGCAGTACTTC. Protein: CASSLRSGRVSYEQYF.

This clonotype was counted at least ten times. J is TRBJ2-2 and V is TRBV13; D might be TRBD1 (5 bases). Trimming left V 2 bases short and J 9 bases short, with 10 bases between. The CDR3 totals 13 residues. Per germline, CDR1 PRHDT and CDR2 FYEKMQ (reference sequence). In DNA form, the CDR3 reads TGTGCCAGCAGCTTACAGGGCATCCGGGAGCTGTTTTTT. Amino acids: CASSLQGIRELFF.

The chain uses TRBV20-1 and TRBJ1-6, with 7 bases lining up with TRBD1. CDR1 is DFQATT and CDR2 is SNEGSKA in the germline V gene (reference sequence). This CDR3 is 14 amino acids long. Germline trimming cut 4 bases from V and 10 bases from J; bases unmatched to any gene: 10. CDR3 sequence reads: CSANERQGRSPLHF. Here the CDR3 DNA reads TGCAGTGCTAACGAGCGACAGGGTCGGTCACCCCTCCACTTT.

The chain employs TRBV5-1 and TRBJ2-1; TRBD2 agrees at 9 bases. The CDR3 is made up of 15 amino acids. The V segment lost 3 bases and the J segment 5 bases; nucleotides outside the gene matches: 6. The germline V gene has CDR1 SGHRS and CDR2 YFSETQ. CDR3: CASSSLAGTDNEQFF. The CDR3 nucleotides read TGCGCCAGCAGCTCGCTAGCGGGGACAGACAATGAGCAGTTCTTC.

This chain uses TRBV27 with TRBJ1-2; TRBD1 agrees at 7 bases. Germline CDR1 is MNHEY and CDR2 is SMNVEV (reference sequence). The CDR3 spans 13 residues. The trim removed 7 bases at V and 4 bases at J, leaving 6 bases unmatched. CDR3 sequence: CASKRGQPYGYTF. The CDR3 DNA reads TGTGCCAGCAAAAGGGGACAGCCCTATGGCTACACCTTC.

This sequence joins TRBV10-3 and TRBJ2-3; D possibly corresponds to TRBD2 (5 bases). This CDR3 has 14 amino acids. Trimming took 6 bases from V and 0 from J, leaving 10 bases between them. Germline values: CDR1 ENHRY, CDR2 SYGVKD. The DNA of the CDR3 is TGTGCCATCAGAAAAGCGGCTAGCACAGATACGCAGTATTTT. Translated: CAIRKAASTDTQYF.

There are a few counts of this clonotype. The CDR3 reads CASSYSGREGYTF. For the CDR3, the DNA is TGTGCCAGCAGTTACTCGGGCAGAGAAGGCTACACCTTC. This chain uses TRBV6-2 or TRBV6-3 with TRBJ1-2; no reliable D call. CDR1 is MNHEY, CDR2 SVGEGT, per germline. The V end was cut by 0 bases, the J end by 8 bases, with 10 bases between. The CDR3 has 13 amino acids.